These 26 T cell receptor beta chains were all obtained from the same sample, sequenced in a study of blood T cell repertoires in COVID-19. Data came from immunoSEQ multiplex PCR; TCRdb stores just in-frame clones and leaves some out. This table has 200,000 to 300,000 clones, about 87% appearing once. Specimen: peripheral blood. These receptors were obtained from a human donor in a cohort sampled during active COVID-19.

The chain combines TRBV29-1 with TRBJ2-7; the match to TRBD1 covers 11 bases. The trim removed 6 bases at V and 6 bases at J, leaving 4 bases unmatched. The CDR3 loop spans 12 amino acids. Germline values: CDR1 SQVTM, CDR2 ANQGSEA. The CDR3 nucleotides are TGCAGCGTCGGACAGGGGGCCGGCGAGCAGTACTTC. This codes for CSVGQGAGEQYF.

The gene calls are TRBV25-1 and TRBJ1-2, with D possibly being TRBD1 (6 bases). Germline CDR1 reads MGHDK; CDR2 reads SYGVNS. Deletions cut 6 bases from V and 9 bases from J, with 14 bases between. The length of the CDR3 is 12 residues. CDR3 DNA: TGTGCCAGCAGCACGGGACACAGGAGCTACACCTTC. Protein product: CASSTGHRSYTF.

This clone was seen once. J is TRBJ2-3 and V is TRBV19; 8 bases are shared with TRBD2. Unmatched junction bases numbered 8, after V lost 7 bases and J lost 2 bases. CDR3 length: 15 residues. Germline CDR1 LNHDA, CDR2 SQIVND (reference sequence). The CDR3 region has the DNA TGTGCCAGTACTCGGGAGGGCCTCATCACAGATACGCAGTATTTT. The encoded protein is CASTREGLITDTQYF.

The chain recombines TRBV15 with TRBJ2-1, with 9 positions matching TRBD2. V lost 0 bases, J lost 10 bases, and 10 bases stayed unmatched. The germline V gene encodes CDR1 LNHNV and CDR2 YYDKDF (reference sequence). The CDR3 spans 16 residues. The chain's CDR3 is CATSRDMSGGMREQFF. CDR3 sequence (DNA): TGTGCCACCAGCAGAGATATGAGCGGGGGGATGCGGGAGCAGTTCTTC.

This clone was seen many times. The rearrangement uses TRBV12-5 and TRBJ1-2; TRBD1 might be the D (5 bases). The CDR3 sequence is 15 residues long. V was cut by 2 bases and J by 5 bases, with 15 bases left in between. The germline CDR1 and CDR2 sequences are LGHNT and FRNRAP. CDR3 nucleotides: TGTGCTAGTGGTTTGTACGGGACTGATTTATATGGCTACACCTTC. Translation: CASGLYGTDLYGYTF.

The chain uses TRBV4-1 and TRBJ2-5; D unresolved. CDR3 length equals 15 residues. Germline-derived CDR1 and CDR2 are MGHRA and YSYEKL. Trimming removed 0 bases at V and 4 bases at J, with 12 bases between. The CDR3 reads CASSQDYVMRETQYF. As DNA, the CDR3 is TGCGCCAGCAGCCAAGATTACGTAATGCGAGAGACCCAGTACTTC.

The chain recombines TRBV5-1 with TRBJ2-3, with 7 bases identical to TRBD1. CDR3 length equals 15 residues. V lost 0 bases to trimming and J lost 3 bases; unmatched junction nucleotides: 4. CDR1 is SGHRS and CDR2 is YFSETQ in the germline V gene. The CDR3 DNA sequence: TGCGCCAGCAGCTTGGGGGGCAGGGGGACAGATACGCAGTATTTT. Amino acid sequence: CASSLGGRGTDTQYF.

The J gene is TRBJ1-1, the V gene TRBV2, with TRBD1 as a possible D gene (5 bases). Trimming took off 4 bases at V and 3 bases at J, with 21 bases between the two ends. CDR1 is SNHLY, CDR2 FYNNEI, per germline. CDR3 length: 17 amino acids. Written as DNA, the CDR3 is TGTGCCAGCAGTGGGGGAACAAGTCGGGGGTTAGACACTGAAGCTTTCTTT. Translated: CASSGGTSRGLDTEAFF.

This clone was picked up a small number of times. This chain uses TRBV11-3 with TRBJ2-7; D is unresolved. In germline, CDR1 is SGHNT, CDR2 YENEEA. This CDR3 is built from 14 residues. Trimming stripped 4 bases from V and 1 base from J, with 11 bases between. CDR3 coding DNA: TGTGCCAGCAGCTACACCACCCAGTCCTACGAGCAGTACTTC. Its translation is CASSYTTQSYEQYF. Based on the CDR3 plus reference TRBV11-3 and TRBJ2-7, the full variable domain is EAGVVQSPRYKIIEKKQPVAFWCNPISGHNTLYWYLQNLGQGPELLIRYENEEAVDDSQLPKDRFSAERLKGVDSTLKIQPAELGDSAVYLCASSYTTQSYEQYFGPGTRLTVT.

The CDR3 loop reads CASSSVDRGYLNEKLFF. The CDR3 bases are TGTGCCAGCAGCTCCGTGGACAGGGGCTATCTTAATGAAAAACTGTTTTTT. This rearrangement joins TRBV7-9 to TRBJ1-4; 9 nucleotides align to TRBD1. Trimming at V came to 4 bases and at J to 4 bases, leaving 10 bases not matched to a gene. This CDR3 comprises 17 residues. Germline-derived CDR1 and CDR2 are SEHNR and FQNEAQ (reference sequence).

The chain carries TRBV2 and TRBJ2-5, with D perhaps matching TRBD2 (7 bases). Germline V CDR1 and CDR2: SNHLY, FYNNEI. The CDR3 has 12 residues. The DNA for the CDR3 is TGTGCTGATCGGGGGGCCCAGTGGACCCAGTACTTC. This gives the protein CADRGAQWTQYF.

This chain connects TRBV4-1 to TRBJ1-3; 9 nucleotides line up with TRBD1. There are 17 residues in the CDR3. Per germline, CDR1 MGHRA and CDR2 YSYEKL. J was trimmed by 0 bases and V by 0 bases; bases with no gene match: 3. CDR3 DNA sequence: TGCGCCAGCAGCCAAGATGGGACAGGGTTCTCTGGAAACACCATATATTTT. This translates into CASSQDGTGFSGNTIYF.

V is TRBV3-1 (or the pseudogene TRBV3-2) and J is TRBJ2-7, with 7 nucleotides matching TRBD2. The germline gives CDR1 LGHDT, CDR2 YNNKEL (reference sequence). The CDR3 sequence is 14 residues long. V gave up 5 bases and J gave up 3 bases; unmatched junction bases: 7. CDR3 sequence: CASSNQREDYEQYF. For the CDR3, the DNA is TGTGCCAGCAGCAACCAGCGGGAAGACTACGAGCAGTACTTC.

The V gene is TRBV3-1 (or the pseudogene TRBV3-2), the J gene TRBJ2-7; 10 bases are shared with TRBD2. Germline V gene sequence: CDR1 LGHDT, CDR2 YNNKEL (reference sequence). Trimming at V came to 0 bases and at J to 5 bases, leaving 1 base not matched to a gene. The CDR3 has 14 residues. Here the CDR3 reads CASSQELAGDEQYF. CDR3 nucleotides: TGTGCCAGCAGCCAAGAGCTAGCGGGAGACGAGCAGTACTTC.

The chain uses TRBV19 and TRBJ2-7, with 7 bases identical to TRBD1. The CDR3 runs to 15 residues. V was clipped by 3 bases and J by 1 base; unmatched bases: 6. The germline gives CDR1 LNHDA, CDR2 SQIVND (reference sequence). The CDR3 loop reads CASSISRGKSYEQYF. The CDR3 DNA is TGTGCCAGTAGTATCAGCAGGGGGAAATCCTACGAGCAGTACTTC.

CDR3 in DNA: TGCAGCGCCTGGACTAGCGGGGGGGACAAAAACATTCAGTACTTC. Translating it yields CSAWTSGGDKNIQYF. The rearrangement joins TRBV29-1 to TRBJ2-4; 15 bases are shared with TRBD2. The trim removed 7 bases at V and 3 bases at J, leaving 4 bases unmatched. Germline CDR1 and CDR2: SQVTM and ANQGSEA. The CDR3 totals 15 residues.

This sequence joins TRBV3-1 (or the pseudogene TRBV3-2) and TRBJ2-3, with a tentative D call TRBD2 (5 bases). The CDR3 spans 17 residues. From germline, CDR1 is LGHDT and CDR2 YNNKEL (reference sequence). The V gene lost 3 bases and the J gene lost 0 bases, with 16 bases spanning the gap. CDR3 in DNA: TGTGCCAGCAGCCAGCATCAACGGAGGCAGAGCACAGATACGCAGTATTTT. The encoded protein is CASSQHQRRQSTDTQYF.

The V and J genes are TRBV7-9 and TRBJ2-3; no firm D call. V was pared by 3 bases and J by 5 bases, with 6 bases between. Germline V gene lookup returns CDR1 SEHNR and CDR2 FQNEAQ (reference sequence). The CDR3 is made up of 12 amino acids. In DNA, the CDR3 is TGTGCCAGCAGCTTGGCGGTAGATACGCAGTATTTT. Residues: CASSLAVDTQYF. Together with reference TRBV7-9 and TRBJ2-3, the CDR3 gives the full variable domain: DTGVSQNPRHKITKRGQNVTFRCDPISEHNRLYWYRQTLGQGPEFLTYFQNEAQLEKSRLLSDRFSAERPKGSFSTLEIQRTEQGDSAMYLCASSLAVDTQYFGPGTRLTVL.

The chain is built from TRBV7-9 and TRBJ2-7; no clear D. The CDR3 loop spans 14 amino acids. V dropped 5 bases and J dropped 6 bases, with 17 bases sitting between them. From germline, CDR1 is SEHNR and CDR2 FQNEAQ (reference sequence). The CDR3 DNA reads as TGTGCCAGCAGCCCGGCTACACCGCAGCGCGAGCAGTACTTC. Translating gives CASSPATPQREQYF. Supplemented by reference TRBV7-9 and TRBJ2-7, the full variable domain reads DTGVSQNPRHKITKRGQNVTFRCDPISEHNRLYWYRQTLGQGPEFLTYFQNEAQLEKSRLLSDRFSAERPKGSFSTLEIQRTEQGDSAMYLCASSPATPQREQYFGPGTRLTVT.

This chain links TRBV11-3 with TRBJ2-1; maybe TRBD1 (6 bases). V gave up 5 bases and J gave up 6 bases, with 14 bases separating them. Germline CDR1 and CDR2: SGHNT and YENEEA. The CDR3 totals 14 residues. CDR3 sequence reads: CASSLETGSNEQFF. The CDR3 DNA reads TGTGCCAGCAGCCTTGAGACAGGAAGCAATGAGCAGTTCTTC. The full variable domain, with the rest looked up from reference TRBV11-3 and TRBJ2-1, is EAGVVQSPRYKIIEKKQPVAFWCNPISGHNTLYWYLQNLGQGPELLIRYENEEAVDDSQLPKDRFSAERLKGVDSTLKIQPAELGDSAVYLCASSLETGSNEQFFGPGTRLTVL.

The chain combines TRBV10-2 with TRBJ1-5; D uncertain. Germline V gene data show CDR1 as WSHSY and CDR2 as SAAADI. The CDR3 spans 14 residues. Trimming took off 0 bases at V and 5 bases at J, with 8 bases between the two ends. CDR3 sequence (DNA): TGCGCCAGCAGTGAGTCTGGGAGGGATCAGCCCCAGCATTTT. It translates to CASSESGRDQPQHF.

This sequence joins TRBV5-1 and TRBJ1-2; 12 bases are shared with TRBD1. The V gene end was trimmed by 7 bases and the J gene end by 5 bases; junction bases not matched to a gene: 21. This CDR3 has 19 amino acids. Germline-derived CDR1 and CDR2 are SGHRS and YFSETQ. The CDR3 sequence: CASSTHHGTGGGPEYGYTF. CDR3 bases: TGCGCCAGCTCTACTCATCACGGGACAGGGGGCGGACCTGAGTATGGCTACACCTTC.

V is TRBV19 and J is TRBJ1-3; 7 bases are a match to TRBD1. The junction had 16 bases not matched to a gene; V was cut back by 6 bases and J by 8 bases. The CDR3 length is 16 residues. Germline V gene lookup returns CDR1 LNHDA and CDR2 SQIVND (reference sequence). The CDR3 loop is CASSLQGGALKDTIYF. The CDR3 region has the DNA TGTGCCAGTAGCCTCCAGGGGGGCGCGTTGAAGGACACCATATATTTT.

The V and J genes are TRBV5-4 and TRBJ1-1; D unclear. Per germline, CDR1 SGHNT and CDR2 YYREEE (reference sequence). The V end was cut by 6 bases, the J end by 1 base, with 16 bases between. The CDR3 is 15 amino acids. The CDR3, as DNA: TGTGCCAGCACCCCCCGTCGGGGAGCGAACACTGAAGCTTTCTTT. Amino acid sequence: CASTPRRGANTEAFF.

The rearrangement joins TRBV7-8 to TRBJ1-2, with TRBD1 matching 10 bases. The length of the CDR3 is 15 residues. With 5 bases clipped from V and 5 bases from J, the junction kept 8 bases outside the gene matches. The germline CDR1 and CDR2 sequences are SGHVS and FQNEAQ. CDR3 nucleotides: TGTGCCAGCAGCCGAGCCGACAGGGGGCTTTATGGCTACACCTTC. Protein product: CASSRADRGLYGYTF. Complete variable domain (other parts from reference TRBV7-8 and TRBJ1-2): GAGVSQSPRYKVAKRGQDVALRCDPISGHVSLFWYQQALGQGPEFLTYFQNEAQLDKSGLPSDRFFAERPEGSVSTLKIQRTQQEDSAVYLCASSRADRGLYGYTFGSGTRLTVV.

The chain couples TRBV7-2 to TRBJ2-7; D remains ambiguous. The CDR3 is 12 amino acids. The germline gives CDR1 SGHTA, CDR2 FQGNSA. Trimming took 3 bases from V and 3 from J, leaving 6 bases between them. CDR3 sequence (DNA): TGTGCCAGCAGCTTCCCTAGCTACGAGCAGTACTTC. Translated: CASSFPSYEQYF.